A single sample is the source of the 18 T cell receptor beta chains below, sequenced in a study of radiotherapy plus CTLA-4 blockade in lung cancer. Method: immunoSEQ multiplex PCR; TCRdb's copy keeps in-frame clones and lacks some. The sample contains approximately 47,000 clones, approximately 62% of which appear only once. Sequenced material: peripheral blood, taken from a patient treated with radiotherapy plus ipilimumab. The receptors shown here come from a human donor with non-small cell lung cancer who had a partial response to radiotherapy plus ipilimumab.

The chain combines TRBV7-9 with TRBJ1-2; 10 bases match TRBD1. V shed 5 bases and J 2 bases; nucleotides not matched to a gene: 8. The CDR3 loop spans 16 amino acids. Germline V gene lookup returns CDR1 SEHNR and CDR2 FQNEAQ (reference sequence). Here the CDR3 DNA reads TGTGCCAGCAGCGGGAGGGACAGGGGATACAACTATGGCTACACCTTC. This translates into CASSGRDRGYNYGYTF. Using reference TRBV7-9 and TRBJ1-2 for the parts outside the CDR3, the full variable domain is DTGVSQNPRHKITKRGQNVTFRCDPISEHNRLYWYRQTLGQGPEFLTYFQNEAQLEKSRLLSDRFSAERPKGSFSTLEIQRTEQGDSAMYLCASSGRDRGYNYGYTFGSGTRLTVV.

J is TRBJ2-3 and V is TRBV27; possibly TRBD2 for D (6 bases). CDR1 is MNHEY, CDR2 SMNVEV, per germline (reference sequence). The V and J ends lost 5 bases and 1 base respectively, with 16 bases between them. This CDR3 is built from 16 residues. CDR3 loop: CASSPTGLRGTDTQYF. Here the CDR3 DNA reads TGTGCCAGCAGTCCGACGGGACTTCGAGGCACAGATACGCAGTATTTT.

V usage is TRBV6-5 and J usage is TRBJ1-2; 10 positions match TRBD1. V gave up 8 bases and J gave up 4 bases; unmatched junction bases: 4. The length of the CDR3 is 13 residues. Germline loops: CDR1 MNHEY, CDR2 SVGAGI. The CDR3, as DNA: TGTGCCAGCCGGACAGGGGGTTCCTATGGCTACACCTTC. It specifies CASRTGGSYGYTF.

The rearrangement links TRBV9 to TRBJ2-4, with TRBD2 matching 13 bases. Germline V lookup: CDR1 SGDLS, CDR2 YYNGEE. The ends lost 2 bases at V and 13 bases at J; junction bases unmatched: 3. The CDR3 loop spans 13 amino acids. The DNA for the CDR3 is TGTGCCAGCAGCGTCGGACTAGCGGGGGTGCAGTACTTC. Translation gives CASSVGLAGVQYF. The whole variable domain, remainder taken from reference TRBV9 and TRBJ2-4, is DSGVTQTPKHLITATGQRVTLRCSPRSGDLSVYWYQQSLDQGLQFLIQYYNGEERAKGNILERFSAQQFPDLHSELNLSSLELGDSALYFCASSVGLAGVQYFGAGTRLSVL.

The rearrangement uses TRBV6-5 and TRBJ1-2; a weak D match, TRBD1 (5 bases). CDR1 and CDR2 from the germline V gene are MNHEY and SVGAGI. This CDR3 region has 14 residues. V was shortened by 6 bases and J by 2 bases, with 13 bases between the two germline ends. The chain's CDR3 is CASSGGEYNYGYTF. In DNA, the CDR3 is TGTGCCAGCAGCGGGGGGGAGTACAACTATGGCTACACCTTC.

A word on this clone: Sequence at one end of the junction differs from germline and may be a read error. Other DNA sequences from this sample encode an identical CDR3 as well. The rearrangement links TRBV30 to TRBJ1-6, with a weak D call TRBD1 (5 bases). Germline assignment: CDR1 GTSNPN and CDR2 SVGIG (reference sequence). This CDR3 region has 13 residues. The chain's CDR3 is CAWAAGEDSPLHF. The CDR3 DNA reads TGTGCCTGGGCGGCGGGGGAGGATTCCCCCCTCCACTTT.

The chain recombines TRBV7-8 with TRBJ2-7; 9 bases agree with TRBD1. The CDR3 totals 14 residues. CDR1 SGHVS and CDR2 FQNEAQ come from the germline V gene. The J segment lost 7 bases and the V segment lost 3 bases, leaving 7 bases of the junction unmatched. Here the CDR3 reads CASSLLQGAGEQYF. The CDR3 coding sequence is TGTGCCAGCAGCTTGTTACAGGGGGCGGGTGAGCAGTACTTC.

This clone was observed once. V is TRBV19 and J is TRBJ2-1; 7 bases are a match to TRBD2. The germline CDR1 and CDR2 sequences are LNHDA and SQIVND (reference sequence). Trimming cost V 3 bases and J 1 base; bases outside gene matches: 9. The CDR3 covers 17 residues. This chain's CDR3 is CASSIPWTRGSYNEQFF. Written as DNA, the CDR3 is TGTGCCAGTAGTATCCCCTGGACTAGAGGGTCCTACAATGAGCAGTTCTTC.

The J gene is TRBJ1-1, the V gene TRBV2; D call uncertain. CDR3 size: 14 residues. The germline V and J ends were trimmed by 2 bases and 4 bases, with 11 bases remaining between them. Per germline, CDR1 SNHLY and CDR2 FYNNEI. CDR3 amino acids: CASSEFVQSTEAFF. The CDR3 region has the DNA TGTGCCAGCAGTGAATTCGTACAGTCCACTGAAGCTTTCTTT.

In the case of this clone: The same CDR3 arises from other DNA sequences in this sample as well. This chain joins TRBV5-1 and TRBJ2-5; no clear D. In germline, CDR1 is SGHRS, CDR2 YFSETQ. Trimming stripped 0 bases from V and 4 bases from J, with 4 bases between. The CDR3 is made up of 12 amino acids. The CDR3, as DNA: TGCGCCAGCAGCTTGGCCGGAGAGACCCAGTACTTC. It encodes CASSLAGETQYF.

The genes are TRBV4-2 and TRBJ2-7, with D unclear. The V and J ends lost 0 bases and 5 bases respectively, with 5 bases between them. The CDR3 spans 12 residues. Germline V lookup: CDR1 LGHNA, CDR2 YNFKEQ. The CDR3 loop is CASSQDRDEQYF. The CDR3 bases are TGTGCCAGCAGCCAAGATCGCGACGAGCAGTACTTC.

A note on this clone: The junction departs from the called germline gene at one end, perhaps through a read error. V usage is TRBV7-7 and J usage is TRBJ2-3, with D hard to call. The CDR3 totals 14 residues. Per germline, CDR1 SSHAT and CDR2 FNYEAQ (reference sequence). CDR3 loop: CASSALGFTDTQYF. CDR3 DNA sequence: TGTGCTAGCAGCGCTCTCGGGTTCACAGATACGCAGTATTTT.

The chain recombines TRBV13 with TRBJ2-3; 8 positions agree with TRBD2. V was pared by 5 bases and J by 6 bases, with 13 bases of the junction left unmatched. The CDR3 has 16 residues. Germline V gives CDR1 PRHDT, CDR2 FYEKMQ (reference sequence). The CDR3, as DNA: TGTGCCAGCAGCGTCCAGACTAGCGCCGGTCGGGATACGCAGTATTTT. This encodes CASSVQTSAGRDTQYF.

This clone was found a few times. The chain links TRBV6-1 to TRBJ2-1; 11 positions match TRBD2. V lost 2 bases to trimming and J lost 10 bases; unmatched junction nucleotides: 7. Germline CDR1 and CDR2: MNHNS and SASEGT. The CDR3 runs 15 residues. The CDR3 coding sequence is TGTGCCAGCAGTGAAAAGTTCGCTAGCGGGAGGGAGCAGTTCTTC. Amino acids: CASSEKFASGREQFF.

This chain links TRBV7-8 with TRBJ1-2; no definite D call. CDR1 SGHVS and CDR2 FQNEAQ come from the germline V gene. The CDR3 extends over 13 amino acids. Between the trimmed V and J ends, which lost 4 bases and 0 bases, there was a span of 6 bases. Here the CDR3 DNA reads TGTGCCAGCAGCTCTAAAGCTAACTATGGCTACACCTTC. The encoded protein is CASSSKANYGYTF.

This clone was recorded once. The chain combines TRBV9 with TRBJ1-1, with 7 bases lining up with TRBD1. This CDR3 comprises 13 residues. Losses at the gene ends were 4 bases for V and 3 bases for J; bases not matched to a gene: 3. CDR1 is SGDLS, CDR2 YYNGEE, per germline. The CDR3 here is CASSNTGDTEAFF. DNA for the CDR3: TGTGCCAGCAGCAATACAGGGGACACTGAAGCTTTCTTT.

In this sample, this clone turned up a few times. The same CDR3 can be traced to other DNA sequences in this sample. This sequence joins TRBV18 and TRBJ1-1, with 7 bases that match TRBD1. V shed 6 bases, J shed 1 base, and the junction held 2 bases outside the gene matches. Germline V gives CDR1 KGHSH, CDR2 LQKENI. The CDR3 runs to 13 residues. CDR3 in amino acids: CASSGQANTEAFF. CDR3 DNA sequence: TGTGCCAGCTCCGGACAGGCGAACACTGAAGCTTTCTTT.

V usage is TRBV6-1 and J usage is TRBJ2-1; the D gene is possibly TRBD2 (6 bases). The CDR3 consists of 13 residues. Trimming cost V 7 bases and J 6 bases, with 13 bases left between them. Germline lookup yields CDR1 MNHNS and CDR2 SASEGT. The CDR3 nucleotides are TGTGCCAGCACTGCCGGGAGCGTCAATGAGCAGTTCTTC. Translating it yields CASTAGSVNEQFF.